The TCR beta chain under discussion was sequenced for a study of cytomegalovirus exposure and HLA in healthy donors. Regarding the study as a whole: Cytomegalovirus association was listed for 164 TCR beta chains.

Points on this clone: Its antigen is still unknown.

The repertoire was sequenced with immunoSEQ multiplex PCR; TCRdb's copy has only in-frame clones and lacks some. The sample has around 300,000 clones, 85% to 90% seen once. The sequencing sample was made of PBMCs. The receptor comes from a young woman in good health and CMV-seronegative.

In DNA, the CDR3 is TGTGCCAGCAGCTTAGACGGCAGGGGGCCTGGAAACACCATATATTTT. Encoded protein: CASSLDGRGPGNTIYF. The chain uses TRBV7-7 and TRBJ1-3; 8 nucleotides align to TRBD1. The CDR3 runs 16 residues. Germline CDR1 SSHAT, CDR2 FNYEAQ (reference sequence). V gave up 1 base and J gave up 2 bases; unmatched junction bases: 4.